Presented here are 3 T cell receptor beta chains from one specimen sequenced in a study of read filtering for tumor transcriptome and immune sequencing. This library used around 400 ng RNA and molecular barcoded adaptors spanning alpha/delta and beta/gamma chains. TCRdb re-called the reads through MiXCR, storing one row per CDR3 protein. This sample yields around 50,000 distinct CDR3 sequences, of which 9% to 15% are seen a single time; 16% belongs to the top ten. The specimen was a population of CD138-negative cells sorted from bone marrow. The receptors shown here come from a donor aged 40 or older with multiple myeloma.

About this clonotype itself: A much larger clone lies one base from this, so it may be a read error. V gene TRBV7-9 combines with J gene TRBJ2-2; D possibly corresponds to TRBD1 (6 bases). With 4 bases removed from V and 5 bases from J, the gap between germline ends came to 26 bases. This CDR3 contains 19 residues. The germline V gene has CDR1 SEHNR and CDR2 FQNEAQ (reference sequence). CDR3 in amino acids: CASSSDLQGFILRTGELFF. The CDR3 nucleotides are TGTGCCAGCAGCTCCGATCTACAGGGTTTCATCCTAAGGACCGGGGAGCTGTTTTTT. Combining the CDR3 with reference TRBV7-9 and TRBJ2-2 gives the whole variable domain DTGVSQNPRHKITKRGQNVTFRCDPISEHNRLYWYRQTLGQGPEFLTYFQNEAQLEKSRLLSDRFSAERPKGSFSTLEIQRTEQGDSAMYLCASSSDLQGFILRTGELFFGEGSRLTVL.

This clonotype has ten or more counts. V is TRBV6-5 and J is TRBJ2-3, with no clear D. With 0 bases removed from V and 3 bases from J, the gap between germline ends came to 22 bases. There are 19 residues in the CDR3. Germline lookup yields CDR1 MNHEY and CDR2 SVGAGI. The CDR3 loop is CASSYSSILLSAETDTQYF. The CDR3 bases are TGTGCCAGCAGTTACTCGAGTATTCTTTTGTCCGCCGAGACAGATACGCAGTATTTT.

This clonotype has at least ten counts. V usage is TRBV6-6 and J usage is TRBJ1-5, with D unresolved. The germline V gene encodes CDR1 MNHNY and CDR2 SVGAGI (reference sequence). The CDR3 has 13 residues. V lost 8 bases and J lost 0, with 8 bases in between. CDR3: CASVFDSNQPQHF. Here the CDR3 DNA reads TGTGCCAGCGTATTCGATAGCAATCAGCCCCAGCATTTT.